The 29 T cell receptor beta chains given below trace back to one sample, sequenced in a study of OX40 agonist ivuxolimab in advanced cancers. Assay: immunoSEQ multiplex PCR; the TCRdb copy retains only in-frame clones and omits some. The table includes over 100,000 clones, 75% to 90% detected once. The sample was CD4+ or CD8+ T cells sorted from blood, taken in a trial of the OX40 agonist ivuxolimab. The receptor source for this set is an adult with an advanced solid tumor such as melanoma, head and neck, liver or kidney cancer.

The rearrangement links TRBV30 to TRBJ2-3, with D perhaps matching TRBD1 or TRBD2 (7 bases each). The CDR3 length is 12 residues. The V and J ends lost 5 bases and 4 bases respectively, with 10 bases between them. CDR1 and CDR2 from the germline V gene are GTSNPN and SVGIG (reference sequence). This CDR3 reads CAWGRGPDTQYF. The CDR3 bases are TGTGCCTGGGGGAGGGGGCCAGATACGCAGTATTTT.

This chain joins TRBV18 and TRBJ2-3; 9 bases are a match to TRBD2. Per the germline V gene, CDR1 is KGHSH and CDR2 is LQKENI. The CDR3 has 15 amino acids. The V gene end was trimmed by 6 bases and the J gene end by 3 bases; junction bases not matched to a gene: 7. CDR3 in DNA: TGTGCCAGCTCTGGAGCGGGGGGCGTGACAGATACGCAGTATTTT. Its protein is CASSGAGGVTDTQYF.

For the CDR3, the DNA is TGCGCCAGCAGCACGACTAGCGGCTTCACAGATACGCAGTATTTT. Its translation is CASSTTSGFTDTQYF. The chain uses TRBV5-1 and TRBJ2-3; 9 bases line up with TRBD2. CDR1 is SGHRS and CDR2 is YFSETQ in the germline V gene. V lost 4 bases to trimming and J lost 2 bases; unmatched junction nucleotides: 5. This CDR3 has 15 residues.

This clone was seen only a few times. In nucleotides, the CDR3 is TGTGCCAGCAGCTGGGGGGCGCAGGCTAACTATGGCTACACCTTC. Its protein is CASSWGAQANYGYTF. The chain recombines TRBV9 with TRBJ1-2; tentatively, D is TRBD1 (6 bases). Trimming stripped 4 bases from V and 0 bases from J, with 13 bases between. The CDR3 spans 15 residues. Germline CDR1 is SGDLS and CDR2 is YYNGEE.

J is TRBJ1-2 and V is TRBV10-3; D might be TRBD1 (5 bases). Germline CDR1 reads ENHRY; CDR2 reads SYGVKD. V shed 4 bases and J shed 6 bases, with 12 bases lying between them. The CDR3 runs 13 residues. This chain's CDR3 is CAISGTGVDGYTF. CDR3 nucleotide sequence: TGTGCCATCAGTGGAACGGGGGTAGATGGCTACACCTTC.

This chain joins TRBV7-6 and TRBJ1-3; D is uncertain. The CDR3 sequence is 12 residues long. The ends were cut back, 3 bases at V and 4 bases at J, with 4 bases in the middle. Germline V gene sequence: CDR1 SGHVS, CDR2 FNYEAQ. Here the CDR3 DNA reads TGTGCCAGCAGCTTCGGGGGAAACACCATATATTTT. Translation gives CASSFGGNTIYF.

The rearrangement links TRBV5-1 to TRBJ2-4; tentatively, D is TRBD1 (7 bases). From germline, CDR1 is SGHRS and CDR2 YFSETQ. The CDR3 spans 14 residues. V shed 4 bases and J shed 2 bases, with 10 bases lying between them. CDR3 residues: CASSPGGSKNIQYF. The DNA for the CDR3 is TGCGCCAGCAGCCCAGGGGGGTCCAAAAACATTCAGTACTTC.

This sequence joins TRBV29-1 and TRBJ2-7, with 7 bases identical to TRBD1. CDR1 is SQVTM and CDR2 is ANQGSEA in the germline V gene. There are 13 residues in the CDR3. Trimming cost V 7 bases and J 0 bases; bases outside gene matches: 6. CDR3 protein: CSATRQGSYEQYF. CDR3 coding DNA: TGCAGCGCCACCAGACAGGGCTCCTACGAGCAGTACTTC.

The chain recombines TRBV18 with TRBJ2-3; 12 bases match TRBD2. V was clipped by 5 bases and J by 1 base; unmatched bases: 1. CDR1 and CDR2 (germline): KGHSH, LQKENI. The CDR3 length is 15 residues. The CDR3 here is CASSRLAGGTDTQYF. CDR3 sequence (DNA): TGTGCCAGCTCAAGACTAGCGGGGGGCACAGATACGCAGTATTTT. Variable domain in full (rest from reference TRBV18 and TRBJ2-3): NAGVMQNPRHLVRRRGQEARLRCSPMKGHSHVYWYRQLPEEGLKFMVYLQKENIIDESGMPKERFSAEFPKEGPSILRIQQVVRGDSAAYFCASSRLAGGTDTQYFGPGTRLTVL.

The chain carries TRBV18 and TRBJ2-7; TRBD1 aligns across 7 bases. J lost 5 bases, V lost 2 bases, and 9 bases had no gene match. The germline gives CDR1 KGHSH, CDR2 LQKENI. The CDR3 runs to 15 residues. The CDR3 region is CASSPRQGASNEQYF. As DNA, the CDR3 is TGTGCCAGCTCACCAAGACAGGGCGCGAGTAACGAGCAGTACTTC.

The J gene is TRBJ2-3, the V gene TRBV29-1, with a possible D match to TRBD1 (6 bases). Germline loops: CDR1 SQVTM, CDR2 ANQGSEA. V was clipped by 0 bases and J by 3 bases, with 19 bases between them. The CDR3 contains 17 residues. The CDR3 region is CSVEDSPPTGRTDTQYF. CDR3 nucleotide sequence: TGCAGCGTTGAAGATTCCCCCCCGACAGGTAGAACAGATACGCAGTATTTT.

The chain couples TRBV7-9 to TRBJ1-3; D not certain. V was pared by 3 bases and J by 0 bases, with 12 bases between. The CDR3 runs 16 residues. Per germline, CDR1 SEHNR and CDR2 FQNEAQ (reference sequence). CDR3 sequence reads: CASSFGRLVSGNTIYF. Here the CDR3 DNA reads TGTGCCAGCAGCTTCGGTCGGCTAGTCTCTGGAAACACCATATATTTT.

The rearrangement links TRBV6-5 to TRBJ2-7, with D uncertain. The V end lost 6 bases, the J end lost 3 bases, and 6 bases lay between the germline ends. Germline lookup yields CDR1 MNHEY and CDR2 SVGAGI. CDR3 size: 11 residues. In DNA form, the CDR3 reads TGTGCCAGCAGGACCAACTACGAGCAGTACTTC. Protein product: CASRTNYEQYF.

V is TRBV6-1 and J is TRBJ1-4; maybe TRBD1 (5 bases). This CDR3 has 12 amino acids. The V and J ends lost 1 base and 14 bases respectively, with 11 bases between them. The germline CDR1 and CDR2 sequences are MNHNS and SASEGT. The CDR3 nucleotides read TGTGCCAGCAGTGAAGACGGCCGGGGGCTGTTTTTT. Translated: CASSEDGRGLFF.

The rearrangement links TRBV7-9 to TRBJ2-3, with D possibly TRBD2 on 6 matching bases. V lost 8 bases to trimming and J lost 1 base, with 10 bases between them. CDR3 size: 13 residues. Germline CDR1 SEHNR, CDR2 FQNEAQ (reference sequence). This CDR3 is CASRTGGTDTQYF. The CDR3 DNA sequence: TGTGCCAGCCGGACGGGGGGCACAGATACGCAGTATTTT.

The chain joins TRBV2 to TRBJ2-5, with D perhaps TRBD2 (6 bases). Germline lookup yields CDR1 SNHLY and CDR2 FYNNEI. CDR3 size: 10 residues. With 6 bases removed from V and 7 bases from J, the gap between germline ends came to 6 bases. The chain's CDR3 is CASRGGTQYF. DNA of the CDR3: TGTGCCAGCAGGGGGGGGACCCAGTACTTC.

The CDR3 protein is CASRPGQGRYEQYF. Written as DNA, the CDR3 is TGTGCCAGCAGACCCGGACAGGGGCGGTACGAGCAGTACTTC. The rearrangement uses TRBV6-5 and TRBJ2-7; 9 bases are a match to TRBD1. The germline CDR1 and CDR2 sequences are MNHEY and SVGAGI. CDR3 size: 14 residues. Trimming cost V 6 bases and J 4 bases; bases outside gene matches: 7.

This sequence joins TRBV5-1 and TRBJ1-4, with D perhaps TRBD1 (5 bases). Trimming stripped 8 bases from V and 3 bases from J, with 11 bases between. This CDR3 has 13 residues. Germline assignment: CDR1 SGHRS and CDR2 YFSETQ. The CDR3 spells CASGDGSNEKLFF. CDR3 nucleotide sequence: TGCGCCAGTGGGGACGGTTCTAATGAAAAACTGTTTTTT.

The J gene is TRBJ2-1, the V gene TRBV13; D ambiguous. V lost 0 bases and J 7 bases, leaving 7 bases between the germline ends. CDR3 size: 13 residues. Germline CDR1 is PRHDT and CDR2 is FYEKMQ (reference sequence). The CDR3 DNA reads TGTGCCAGCAGCTTAGGTCTAGGGAATGAGCAGTTCTTC. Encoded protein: CASSLGLGNEQFF.

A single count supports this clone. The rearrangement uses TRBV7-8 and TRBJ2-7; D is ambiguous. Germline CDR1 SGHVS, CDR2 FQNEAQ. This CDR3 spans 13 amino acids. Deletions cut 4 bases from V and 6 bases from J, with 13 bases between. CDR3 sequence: CASSSPYPAEQYF. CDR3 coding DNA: TGTGCCAGCAGCTCCCCCTATCCGGCCGAGCAGTACTTC.

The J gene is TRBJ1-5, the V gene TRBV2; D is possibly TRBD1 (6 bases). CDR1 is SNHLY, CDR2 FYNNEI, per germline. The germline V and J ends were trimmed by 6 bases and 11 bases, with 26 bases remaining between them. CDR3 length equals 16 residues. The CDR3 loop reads CASRGSGTYIPGAQHF. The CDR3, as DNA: TGTGCCAGCAGGGGCTCCGGGACATACATCCCCGGGGCCCAGCATTTT.

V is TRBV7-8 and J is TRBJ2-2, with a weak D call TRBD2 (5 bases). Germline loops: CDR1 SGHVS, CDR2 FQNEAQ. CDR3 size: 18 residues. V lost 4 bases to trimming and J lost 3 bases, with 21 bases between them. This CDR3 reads CASSYPFAVGKDTGELFF. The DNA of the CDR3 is TGTGCCAGCAGCTACCCGTTTGCGGTCGGGAAAGACACCGGGGAGCTGTTTTTT.

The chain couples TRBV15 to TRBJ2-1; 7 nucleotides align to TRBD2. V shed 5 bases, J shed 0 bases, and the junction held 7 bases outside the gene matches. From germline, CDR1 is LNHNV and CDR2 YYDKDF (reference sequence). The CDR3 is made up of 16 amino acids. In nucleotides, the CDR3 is TGTGCCACCAGCGGTCGAGCGGGGAGCTCCTACAATGAGCAGTTCTTC. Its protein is CATSGRAGSSYNEQFF.

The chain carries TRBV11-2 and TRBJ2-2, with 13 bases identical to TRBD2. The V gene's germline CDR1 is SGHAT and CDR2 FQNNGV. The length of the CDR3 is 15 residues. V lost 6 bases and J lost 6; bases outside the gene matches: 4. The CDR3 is CASRTSGGAAGELFF. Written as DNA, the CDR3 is TGTGCCAGCAGAACTAGCGGGGGGGCCGCCGGGGAGCTGTTTTTT.

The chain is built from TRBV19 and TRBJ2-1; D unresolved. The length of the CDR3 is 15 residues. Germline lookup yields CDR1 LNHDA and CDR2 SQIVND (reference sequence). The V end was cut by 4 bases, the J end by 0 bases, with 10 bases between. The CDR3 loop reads CASSSTPSSYNEQFF. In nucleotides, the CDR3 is TGTGCCAGTAGTAGCACTCCAAGCTCCTACAATGAGCAGTTCTTC.

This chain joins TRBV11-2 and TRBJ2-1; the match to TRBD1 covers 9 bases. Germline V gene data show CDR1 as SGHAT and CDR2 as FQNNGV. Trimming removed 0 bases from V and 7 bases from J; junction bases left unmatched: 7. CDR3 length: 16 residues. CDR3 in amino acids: CASSLDTGGSNNEQFF. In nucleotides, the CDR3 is TGTGCCAGCAGCTTAGATACAGGGGGCAGTAATAATGAGCAGTTCTTC.

CDR3 DNA: TGTGCCAGTAGTGCGGAAGGACAGTGGTACGAGCAGTACTTC. It encodes CASSAEGQWYEQYF. V gene TRBV19 combines with J gene TRBJ2-7; D might be TRBD1 (6 bases). The CDR3 sequence is 14 residues long. Germline loops: CDR1 LNHDA, CDR2 SQIVND (reference sequence). Trimming pared 5 bases from V and 4 bases from J, leaving 15 bases between.

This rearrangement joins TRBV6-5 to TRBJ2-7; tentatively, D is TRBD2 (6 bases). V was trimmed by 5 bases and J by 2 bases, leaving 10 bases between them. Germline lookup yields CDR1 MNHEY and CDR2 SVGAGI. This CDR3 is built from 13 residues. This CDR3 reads CASSVRETYEQYF. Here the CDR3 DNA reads TGTGCCAGCAGTGTCCGGGAGACCTACGAGCAGTACTTC.

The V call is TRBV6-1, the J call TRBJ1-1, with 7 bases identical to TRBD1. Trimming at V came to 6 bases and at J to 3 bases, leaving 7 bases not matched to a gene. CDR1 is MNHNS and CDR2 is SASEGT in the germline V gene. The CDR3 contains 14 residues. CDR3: CASSRFGQDTEAFF. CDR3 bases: TGTGCCAGCAGCCGATTCGGACAGGACACTGAAGCTTTCTTT.